This T cell receptor beta chain was captured by sequencing in a study of control samples from healthy donors and cancer patients. Clones were read by immunoSEQ multiplex PCR, and TCRdb kept only the in-frame ones, dropping some. This sample's clone table lists fewer than 200,000 clones. The CDR3 has 14 amino acids. Trimming took 4 bases from V and 3 from J, leaving 10 bases between them. Germline V gives CDR1 SGHRS, CDR2 YFSETQ. The rearrangement links TRBV5-1 to TRBJ1-4; D not resolved. The receptor was isolated from a woman in her twenties or thirties in good health. The sample consisted of blood. CDR3 amino acids: CASSVASPNEKLFF. DNA for the CDR3: TGCGCCAGCAGCGTCGCCAGCCCTAATGAAAAACTGTTTTTT. The whole variable domain, remainder taken from reference TRBV5-1 and TRBJ1-4, is KAGVTQTPRYLIKTRGQQVTLSCSPISGHRSVSWYQQTPGQGLQFLFEYFSETQRNKGNFPGRFSGRQFSNSRSEMNVSTLELGDSALYLCASSVASPNEKLFFGSGTQLSVL.